This section outlines one T cell receptor beta chain sequence together with its context. Its antigen specificity is not known. No base qualities exist here, and no much larger clone lies one base off it. The record originates from a study of cytomegalovirus exposure and HLA in healthy donors (dated by TCRdb to the late 2010s). About the study as a whole: A later analysis indicated that the 95 to 150 validation repertoires were generated on the platform also employed for the 670 or so repertoires of the first cohort. The study aimed to test whether cataloging public T cell receptors could reveal signatures of past pathogen exposure. The study combined high-throughput TCR immunosequencing, statistical association of individual TCRs with disease status, and machine learning to predict cytomegalovirus infection status. Along with the roughly 700-subject first cohort, a separate validation cohort of approximately 110 different subjects was used.

Libraries were constructed by the immunoSEQ multiplex PCR assay. The published analysis was carried out like this. A statistical classification framework was built to diagnose cytomegalovirus status from the catalog of TCR beta chain sequences. In TCRdb, the immuneACCESS table is reduced to in-frame sequences with V and J assigned. These tables do not hold every clone; where another copy was compared, an unresolved V gene accounts for under half, and the others remain unexplained. The DNA was the basis for D and trimming; V, J and clone size are from that table. This sample gives about 220,000 clones in total; approximately 88% of them show up just once. Of the sample, over 12% falls within the top ten clones. The donors belonged to the validation cohort of roughly 120 subjects, which was separate from the approximately 680-subject first cohort. Overall results and qualifications from the work: It was suggested by the authors that the approach could potentially be generalized to other disease states and immunological phenotypes. Most TCR sequences were seen in very few donors, while some public TCRs were found in many individuals. A total of 150 to 200 TCR beta chains were listed by the study as associated with cytomegalovirus. A few of the identified cytomegalovirus-associated TCR beta chains were confirmed in vitro to be specific for cytomegalovirus antigens. In both the original and validation cohorts, the classifier was reported to diagnose cytomegalovirus status with high specificity and sensitivity. Of the cluster scores, roughly 93% were above 0 in a later analysis, which found that TCRs clustered in the first cohort also tended to co-occur in the 95 to 150 validation repertoires. A later analysis had no HLA typing for the validation cohort, so co-occurrence there was scored across all 110 or so repertoires.

The receptor comes from a woman in her thirties in good health and CMV-seropositive. Material: PBMCs.

The DNA reads TGTGCCAGCGGGAGGGGGAATTCCCACGAGCAGTACTTC. Its coded protein is CASGRGNSHEQYF. This chain is built from TRBV6-5 and TRBJ2-7, with a tentative D gene TRBD2 over 7 matching bases. For CDR1 and CDR2, the germline V gene lists MNHEY and SVGAGI. The trim is 8 bases for V and 5 bases for J, with a gap of 16 bases between the germline ends. Counted from cysteine to phenylalanine, this CDR3 has 13 amino acids. The only DNA kept is the CDR3, 39 bases in frame from the first base.